These 24 T cell receptor beta chains came from one sample sequenced in a study of blood T cell repertoires in COVID-19. The repertoire was sequenced with immunoSEQ multiplex PCR; TCRdb's copy has only in-frame clones and lacks some. In the table there are under 350,000 clones, about 89% of which are singletons. Sequences were obtained from peripheral blood. The receptors were sampled from a man aged 35-49 years with acute or convalescent COVID-19.

The rearrangement uses TRBV2 and TRBJ2-2; unclear D gene. Trimming took 6 bases from V and 5 from J, leaving 7 bases between them. CDR1 SNHLY and CDR2 FYNNEI come from the germline V gene. The CDR3 contains 12 residues. The CDR3 spells CASSYETGELFF. The CDR3 DNA sequence: TGTGCCAGCAGCTACGAGACCGGGGAGCTGTTTTTT.

This chain links TRBV29-1 with TRBJ2-3; TRBD2 is a possible D gene (5 bases). This CDR3 has 12 amino acids. V was pared by 3 bases and J by 3 bases, with 7 bases between. Germline CDR1 and CDR2: SQVTM and ANQGSEA. CDR3 region: CSVEEETDTQYF. The CDR3 nucleotides are TGCAGCGTTGAGGAGGAAACAGATACGCAGTATTTT.

The CDR3 sequence is CASRLTGVGNTIYF. The CDR3 DNA sequence: TGTGCCAGCAGACTCACAGGGGTTGGAAACACCATATATTTT. The chain links TRBV3-1 (or the pseudogene TRBV3-2) to TRBJ1-3; 7 bases align to TRBD1. Germline V lookup: CDR1 LGHDT, CDR2 YNNKEL (reference sequence). The CDR3 runs 14 residues. The junction had 5 bases not matched to a gene; V was cut back by 6 bases and J by 3 bases.

This rearrangement joins TRBV6-5 to TRBJ1-1, with D perhaps TRBD1 (6 bases). Germline loops: CDR1 MNHEY, CDR2 SVGAGI. V was trimmed by 8 bases and J by 2 bases, leaving 15 bases between them. The CDR3 is 14 amino acids. CDR3 loop: CASFRRTVNTEAFF. The CDR3 DNA sequence: TGTGCCAGCTTCCGCCGGACAGTTAACACTGAAGCTTTCTTT.

This clone was detected only a few times. This chain connects TRBV7-8 to TRBJ1-4, with TRBD1 matching 8 bases. The CDR3 spans 14 residues. Germline V gene data show CDR1 as SGHVS and CDR2 as FQNEAQ. V was clipped by 6 bases and J by 7 bases; unmatched bases: 7. This CDR3 is CASRPTGGGEKLFF. DNA for the CDR3: TGTGCCAGCAGGCCCACAGGGGGTGGTGAAAAACTGTTTTTT. Full variable domain (rest looked up from reference TRBV7-8 and TRBJ1-4): GAGVSQSPRYKVAKRGQDVALRCDPISGHVSLFWYQQALGQGPEFLTYFQNEAQLDKSGLPSDRFFAERPEGSVSTLKIQRTQQEDSAVYLCASRPTGGGEKLFFGSGTQLSVL.

CDR3 sequence: CASSDGGQETQYF. The DNA for the CDR3 is TGCGCCAGCAGTGACGGGGGGCAAGAGACCCAGTACTTC. The gene calls are TRBV10-1 and TRBJ2-5; the match to TRBD2 covers 7 bases. The CDR3 totals 13 residues. With V trimmed by 3 bases and J by 2 bases, 0 bases remained unmatched. Germline V lookup: CDR1 WNHNN, CDR2 SYGVQD (reference sequence).

This rearrangement joins TRBV7-6 to TRBJ1-3; weak D call: TRBD1 (5 bases). Germline V gene data show CDR1 as SGHVS and CDR2 as FNYEAQ. This CDR3 comprises 14 residues. The ends were cut back, 4 bases at V and 2 bases at J, with 9 bases in the middle. The CDR3 DNA sequence: TGTGCCAGCAGCTCATCGGGGGCTGGAAACACCATATATTTT. It yields the protein CASSSSGAGNTIYF.

The J gene is TRBJ1-4, the V gene TRBV9; D may be TRBD1 (5 bases). V lost 4 bases to trimming and J lost 2 bases, with 12 bases between them. There are 15 residues in the CDR3. Germline CDR1 reads SGDLS; CDR2 reads YYNGEE. CDR3 DNA: TGTGCCAGCAGCCCCCAGGGTCATACTAATGAAAAACTGTTTTTT. Encoded protein: CASSPQGHTNEKLFF.

This rearrangement joins TRBV27 to TRBJ2-3; TRBD2 is a possible D gene (5 bases). Looked up from germline, CDR1 is MNHEY and CDR2 is SMNVEV (reference sequence). V was clipped by 1 base and J by 2 bases, with 13 bases between them. The CDR3 contains 16 residues. The CDR3: CASSLYWETYTDTQYF. The CDR3 DNA is TGTGCCAGCAGTTTATATTGGGAGACTTACACAGATACGCAGTATTTT.

V usage is TRBV27 and J usage is TRBJ2-1; D unresolved. Trimming removed 0 bases at V and 9 bases at J, with 6 bases between. The CDR3 is 12 residues long. CDR1 and CDR2 from the germline V gene are MNHEY and SMNVEV (reference sequence). The CDR3 loop is CASSLSTGEQFF. The CDR3 coding sequence is TGTGCCAGCAGTTTATCGACTGGTGAGCAGTTCTTC.

V and J are TRBV6-5 and TRBJ1-3; D remains ambiguous. CDR1 is MNHEY and CDR2 is SVGAGI in the germline V gene. Trimming removed 6 bases at V and 0 bases at J, with 12 bases between. The length of the CDR3 is 15 residues. CDR3 sequence: CASRMRGYSGNTIYF. The CDR3 DNA is TGTGCCAGCAGGATGAGAGGCTACTCTGGAAACACCATATATTTT.

V and J are TRBV4-1 and TRBJ1-2; D ambiguous. Trimming took off 5 bases at V and 0 bases at J, with 13 bases between the two ends. CDR3 length: 15 residues. Germline V gives CDR1 MGHRA, CDR2 YSYEKL. The CDR3 loop reads CASSAPGRANYGYTF. The CDR3, as DNA: TGCGCCAGCAGCGCCCCAGGCAGAGCTAACTATGGCTACACCTTC.

This sequence joins TRBV29-1 and TRBJ1-1; D possibly corresponds to TRBD1 (5 bases). The CDR3 runs to 13 residues. Trimming shortened V by 3 bases and J by 0 bases, and 8 bases separated the two germline ends. Germline CDR1 SQVTM, CDR2 ANQGSEA. CDR3 bases: TGCAGCGTTGAGCGACAGATGAACACTGAAGCTTTCTTT. Its translation: CSVERQMNTEAFF.

The chain employs TRBV2 and TRBJ1-2; 9 positions match TRBD1. V dropped 7 bases and J dropped 7; count of bases not matched to a gene: 10. The CDR3 consists of 14 residues. CDR1 is SNHLY and CDR2 is FYNNEI in the germline V gene. CDR3 bases: TGTGCCAGCACTTCAGGACAGGGGAGGGGTGGCTACACCTTC. It translates to CASTSGQGRGGYTF.

This sequence joins TRBV21-1 and TRBJ1-1; TRBD1 reflects the table's D call only, with no check against the DNA. TRBV21-1 is a recognized pseudogene. This CDR3 region has 15 residues. The CDR3 DNA is TGTGCCAGCAGGACGACATTAAGAGTAGGCACTGAAGCTTTCTTT. Amino acids: CASRTTLRVGTEAFF.

The rearrangement uses TRBV6-5 and TRBJ1-5; tentatively, D is TRBD1 (6 bases). The CDR3 totals 13 residues. Germline loops: CDR1 MNHEY, CDR2 SVGAGI. V gave up 5 bases and J gave up 6 bases, with 11 bases separating them. The CDR3 loop is CASSPGTFQPQHF. The CDR3 DNA sequence: TGTGCCAGCAGTCCCGGGACATTTCAGCCCCAGCATTTT.

V is TRBV12-3 or TRBV12-4 and J is TRBJ1-1, with 7 bases matching TRBD1. The V and J ends lost 5 bases and 11 bases, in that order; junction bases with no gene match: 5. The CDR3 sequence is 11 residues long. As DNA, the CDR3 is TGTGCCAGCAGTCCAGGGACAGCGGCTTTCTTT. Encoded protein: CASSPGTAAFF.

The chain carries TRBV5-6 and TRBJ2-7, with D maybe TRBD1 (5 bases). The germline V gene encodes CDR1 SGHDT and CDR2 YYEEEE. Trimming cost V 2 bases and J 4 bases, with 10 bases left between them. This CDR3 region has 13 residues. The CDR3 region is CASSFSGIYEQYF. In nucleotides, the CDR3 is TGTGCCAGCAGCTTTTCAGGGATTTACGAGCAGTACTTC.

This clone came up once. This chain links TRBV2 with TRBJ1-5; 7 bases fit TRBD1. Trimming at V came to 5 bases and at J to 4 bases, leaving 5 bases not matched to a gene. Germline assignment: CDR1 SNHLY and CDR2 FYNNEI. This CDR3 has 14 residues. The CDR3 DNA reads as TGTGCCAGCAGTCTCAGGGGACAGAATCAGCCCCAGCATTTT. It yields the protein CASSLRGQNQPQHF.

The V call is TRBV19, the J call TRBJ1-6; no firm D call. Looked up from germline, CDR1 is LNHDA and CDR2 is SQIVND (reference sequence). The CDR3 loop spans 14 amino acids. V gave up 9 bases and J gave up 2 bases, with 11 bases separating them. CDR3 in amino acids: CASRAATYNSPLHF. DNA for the CDR3: TGTGCCAGCCGAGCCGCGACCTATAATTCACCCCTCCACTTT. Looking up the rest from reference TRBV19 and TRBJ1-6 gives the full variable domain: DGGITQSPKYLFRKEGQNVTLSCEQNLNHDAMYWYRQDPGQGLRLIYYSQIVNDFQKGDIAEGYSVSREKKESFPLTVTSAQKNPTAFYLCASRAATYNSPLHFGNGTRLTVT.

As to this clone: This same CDR3 is encoded by further DNA sequences in the sample. The chain has TRBV7-2 and TRBJ1-1; D gene uncertain. Germline CDR1 is SGHTA and CDR2 is FQGNSA. V was cut by 1 base and J by 1 base, with 7 bases left in between. This CDR3 is 14 amino acids long. CDR3 protein: CASSLVGGNTEAFF. The CDR3 nucleotides read TGTGCCAGCAGCTTAGTTGGAGGGAACACTGAAGCTTTCTTT.

CDR3 nucleotide sequence: TGTGCCAGCAGCCGCCGGGACAACCAAGAGACCCAGTACTTC. Translating it yields CASSRRDNQETQYF. The V and J genes are TRBV7-9 and TRBJ2-5; weak D call: TRBD1 (6 bases). This CDR3 contains 14 residues. V gave up 5 bases and J gave up 0 bases, with 10 bases separating them. The germline gives CDR1 SEHNR, CDR2 FQNEAQ (reference sequence).

The rearrangement links TRBV10-1 to TRBJ1-2; unclear D gene. V was shortened by 3 bases and J by 0 bases, with 5 bases between the two germline ends. The CDR3 has 13 amino acids. Looked up from germline, CDR1 is WNHNN and CDR2 is SYGVQD (reference sequence). The CDR3 here is CASSDNTNYGYTF. In nucleotides, the CDR3 is TGCGCCAGCAGTGATAACACTAACTATGGCTACACCTTC.

V and J are TRBV2 and TRBJ1-1; no reliable D call. V lost 3 bases, J lost 5 bases, and 16 bases lay in between. Looked up from germline, CDR1 is SNHLY and CDR2 is FYNNEI. There are 15 residues in the CDR3. This CDR3 reads CASSEEGPVRTEAFF. Here the CDR3 DNA reads TGTGCCAGCAGTGAGGAGGGCCCGGTTAGGACTGAAGCTTTCTTT.